The 20 T cell receptor beta chains below were found in one sample sequenced in a study of neurological immune-mediated disorders. TCRdb ran MiXCR on the 5' RACE reads and lists one entry per CDR3 protein. This sample yields 95,000 or so distinct CDR3 sequences, of which 3% to 4.5% are seen a single time; 6% belongs to the top ten. Input material: PBMCs. The receptors derive from a woman between 18 and 29 years old with multiple sclerosis.

In its sample, this clonotype was seen many times. The chain couples TRBV27 to TRBJ1-2; tentative D call: TRBD1 (6 bases). Per the germline V gene, CDR1 is MNHEY and CDR2 is SMNVEV (reference sequence). V was pared by 7 bases and J by 4 bases, with 16 bases between. This CDR3 spans 14 amino acids. The CDR3 DNA reads TGTGCCAGCAAACAGGGACAATCGGGCTATGGCTACACCTTC. This sequence encodes CASKQGQSGYGYTF.

This clonotype was detected ten times or more. This chain joins TRBV20-1 and TRBJ2-5, with D possibly matching TRBD1 (5 bases). The CDR3 loop spans 13 amino acids. The germline CDR1 and CDR2 sequences are DFQATT and SNEGSKA (reference sequence). V lost 5 bases to trimming and J lost 5 bases, with 15 bases between them. CDR3 coding DNA: TGCAGTGCTGGAAGCAGGGTTTCGGAGACCCAGTACTTC. Protein product: CSAGSRVSETQYF.

This clonotype was detected many times. This chain joins TRBV5-1 and TRBJ2-6; D may be TRBD2 (5 bases). V was pared by 4 bases and J by 1 base, with 12 bases between. Germline CDR1 SGHRS, CDR2 YFSETQ. This CDR3 is 16 amino acids long. The CDR3 sequence is CASSPVGESGANVLTF. The DNA of the CDR3 is TGCGCCAGCAGCCCGGTCGGGGAGTCTGGGGCCAACGTCCTGACTTTC.

In its sample, this clonotype was seen many times. The rearrangement links TRBV5-1 to TRBJ2-5, with D unclear. CDR1 is SGHRS and CDR2 is YFSETQ in the germline V gene. Deletions cut 4 bases from V and 5 bases from J, with 9 bases between. This CDR3 is 12 amino acids long. The CDR3 loop is CASSRQQETQYF. The CDR3 nucleotides read TGCGCCAGCAGCAGACAACAGGAGACCCAGTACTTC.

This clonotype has at least ten counts. The gene calls are TRBV6-2 or TRBV6-3 and TRBJ2-7, with TRBD2 matching over 8 bases. The trim removed 0 bases at V and 4 bases at J, leaving 14 bases unmatched. CDR1 and CDR2 from the germline V gene are MNHEY and SVGEGT. This CDR3 region has 18 residues. The chain's CDR3 is CASSYSSLSGGPTYEQYF. CDR3 coding DNA: TGTGCCAGCAGTTACTCGAGTTTATCGGGAGGGCCGACTTACGAGCAGTACTTC.

In this sample, this clonotype turned up many times. The gene calls are TRBV6-1 and TRBJ2-1; TRBD2 matches 11 bases. With 4 bases clipped from V and 2 bases from J, the junction kept 10 bases outside the gene matches. Germline CDR1 reads MNHNS; CDR2 reads SASEGT. This CDR3 comprises 18 residues. CDR3 amino acids: CASSGLAGGSSPYNEQFF. In nucleotides, the CDR3 is TGTGCCAGCAGTGGGCTAGCGGGGGGATCATCTCCCTACAATGAGCAGTTCTTC.

This clonotype was counted many times. This chain uses TRBV7-2 with TRBJ2-7; D perhaps matches TRBD1 (5 bases). The CDR3 has 15 amino acids. Germline V lookup: CDR1 SGHTA, CDR2 FQGNSA. V shed 1 base and J shed 4 bases, with 14 bases lying between them. CDR3 residues: CASSLGGAGRYEQYF. The CDR3 bases are TGTGCCAGCAGCTTAGGGGGCGCAGGGCGGTACGAGCAGTACTTC.

This clonotype was detected many times. This sequence joins TRBV10-3 and TRBJ2-2; D is undetermined. V was trimmed by 2 bases and J by 1 base, leaving 8 bases between them. This CDR3 is 15 amino acids long. CDR1 ENHRY and CDR2 SYGVKD come from the germline V gene. CDR3 sequence (DNA): TGTGCCATCAGTGAGGGCTACCAGAACACCGGGGAGCTGTTTTTT. Its translation: CAISEGYQNTGELFF.

This clonotype was detected many times. The gene calls are TRBV20-1 and TRBJ2-3; D may be TRBD2 (6 bases). From germline, CDR1 is DFQATT and CDR2 SNEGSKA (reference sequence). The CDR3 is 13 residues long. The CDR3 nucleotides read TGCAACATCCCGGAGCGGGGCACAGATACGCAGTATTTT. It codes for CNIPERGTDTQYF.

The table lists this clonotype with many counts. V usage is TRBV18 and J usage is TRBJ1-2, with a possible D match to TRBD1 (6 bases). Germline V gene data show CDR1 as KGHSH and CDR2 as LQKENI. V was clipped by 0 bases and J by 2 bases, with 13 bases between them. CDR3 length equals 16 residues. CDR3 sequence: CASSPPGVGQNYGYTF. The CDR3, as DNA: TGTGCCAGCTCACCACCGGGTGTGGGACAAAACTATGGCTACACCTTC.

A few counts support this clonotype. The CDR3 region is CAWGQMATDTQYF. DNA of the CDR3: TGTGCTTGGGGACAAATGGCCACAGATACGCAGTATTTT. V is TRBV30 and J is TRBJ2-3; maybe TRBD1 (6 bases). CDR1 and CDR2 from the germline V gene are GTSNPN and SVGIG (reference sequence). This CDR3 is 13 amino acids long. The whole variable domain, filled in from reference TRBV30 and TRBJ2-3, reads SQTIHQWPATLVQPVGSPLSLECTVEGTSNPNLYWYRQAAGRGLQLLFYSVGIGQISSEVPQNLSASRPQDRQFILSSKKLLLSDSGFYLCAWGQMATDTQYFGPGTRLTVL.

This clonotype was found many times. The chain carries TRBV7-3 and TRBJ2-5; D may be TRBD2 (6 bases). There are 15 residues in the CDR3. V dropped 0 bases and J dropped 2 bases, with 10 bases sitting between them. CDR1 is SGHTA and CDR2 is FQGTGA in the germline V gene. The CDR3 region has the DNA TGTGCCAGCAGCTTAACGGGGGGAGGTCAAGAGACCCAGTACTTC. This sequence encodes CASSLTGGGQETQYF.

This clonotype was recorded many times. The CDR3 spells CASRGAGGQGSYEQYF. CDR3 DNA sequence: TGTGCCAGCCGAGGGGCGGGTGGCCAGGGGTCCTACGAGCAGTACTTC. The V call is TRBV7-2, the J call TRBJ2-7; D might be TRBD1 (6 bases). V lost 8 bases and J lost 1, with 21 bases in between. The CDR3 runs 16 residues. Germline V gene data show CDR1 as SGHTA and CDR2 as FQGNSA.

There are many counts of this clonotype. The V gene is TRBV10-3, the J gene TRBJ1-1; the D is unclear. The CDR3 has 17 amino acids. In germline, CDR1 is ENHRY, CDR2 SYGVKD. V was shortened by 0 bases and J by 0 bases, with 14 bases between the two germline ends. The CDR3 DNA reads TGTGCCATCAGTGAGTCGAGCGGGAGTGACTTGAACACTGAAGCTTTCTTT. It yields the protein CAISESSGSDLNTEAFF.

This clonotype showed up many times. J is TRBJ2-5 and V is TRBV3-1, with D hard to call. This CDR3 is built from 12 residues. Germline CDR1 LGHDT, CDR2 YNNKEL (reference sequence). The V and J ends lost 4 bases and 0 bases respectively, with 3 bases between them. CDR3: CASSPNQETQYF. The CDR3 region has the DNA TGTGCCAGCAGCCCCAACCAAGAGACCCAGTACTTC.

This clonotype occurred many times. V and J are TRBV15 and TRBJ1-1; D is ambiguous. The V end was cut by 3 bases, the J end by 7 bases, with 9 bases between. The CDR3 sequence is 12 residues long. Germline V gene lookup returns CDR1 LNHNV and CDR2 YYDKDF (reference sequence). The CDR3 is CATSSGPNEAFF. The CDR3 nucleotides read TGTGCCACCAGCAGTGGCCCCAATGAAGCTTTCTTT.

This clonotype was observed at least ten times. The chain couples TRBV30 to TRBJ2-1; no firm D call. The CDR3 has 12 amino acids. Trimming cost V 1 base and J 6 bases, with 7 bases left between them. Germline loops: CDR1 GTSNPN, CDR2 SVGIG (reference sequence). The CDR3 nucleotides are TGTGCCTGGAGTGCACAGCGCAATGAGCAGTTCTTC. It translates to CAWSAQRNEQFF.

This clonotype was seen many times. The chain has TRBV7-3 and TRBJ2-2; 7 bases map to TRBD2. V dropped 3 bases and J dropped 5; count of bases not matched to a gene: 6. Germline CDR1 SGHTA, CDR2 FQGTGA. This CDR3 contains 15 residues. CDR3 sequence (DNA): TGTGCCAGCAGCTTTGGACTAGTGGGGACCGGGGAGCTGTTTTTT. Protein product: CASSFGLVGTGELFF.

This clonotype was seen at least ten times. The V call is TRBV20-1, the J call TRBJ2-2; possible D gene TRBD1, 5 bases. The CDR3 length is 12 residues. V lost 3 bases and J lost 6, with 8 bases in between. Germline V gives CDR1 DFQATT, CDR2 SNEGSKA (reference sequence). CDR3: CSASRVAGELFF. Written as DNA, the CDR3 is TGCAGTGCTAGCAGGGTTGCCGGGGAGCTGTTTTTT.

This clonotype was recorded many times. This chain uses TRBV4-3 with TRBJ2-1; 11 nucleotides match TRBD2. V trimming: 2 bases; J trimming: 3 bases; junction bases outside the gene matches: 3. Germline CDR1 is LGHNA and CDR2 is YSLEER. CDR3 length: 16 residues. CDR3 protein: CASSQLSGRDYNEQFF. The CDR3 nucleotides are TGCGCCAGCAGCCAACTTAGCGGGAGGGACTACAATGAGCAGTTCTTC.